The entry below gives a single TCR beta chain sequence along with its context. This clonotype has ten or more counts. The antigen it binds to is not known. No base-level quality is on record; no much larger clone is a single base apart. According to the study, the label for this sample's treatment or condition signals: allogeneic hematopoietic cell transplantation with graft depleted of TCRalphabeta T cells and CD19 B cells. The transplant recipients were children given TCRalphabeta/CD19-depleted allogeneic hematopoietic cell grafts. The junction shows trimming of 5 bases on V and 2 bases on J, and the gene matches do not reach 10 bases of it. Reading from cysteine to phenylalanine, the CDR3 counts 16 amino acids. The retained sequence is limited to the CDR3, 48 bases, with the frame set at the first base. The library was made by PCR. Sequenced using an Illumina HiSeq 2500. To normalize quantification of the TCRbeta repertoire, the TCR libraries were built with molecular barcoding that relied on unique molecular identifiers. TCRdb reprocessed the public reads (quality trimming at Q25 with fastp, clone calling with MiXCR) and kept in-frame beta chains. Rows merge per CDR3 protein into single entries with the most common DNA and genes. This sample lists around 300,000 distinct CDR3 sequences; around 7.3% were detected once. The biggest ten clones account for approximately 9.6% of the sample.

This entry is derived from a study of T-cell reconstitution after alpha-beta-depleted transplantation in children (TCRdb year 2016). Describing the broader study: T-cell immune reconstitution after TCRalphabeta/CD19-depleted allogeneic hematopoietic cell transplantation in children was quantitatively tracked in the study by means of TCR repertoire profiling. Overall results and qualifications from the work: The apparently early recovery of alphabetaT-cell counts about two months after transplant reportedly depended on only several hundred rapidly expanded clones that came from non-depleted graft cells. Hyperexpanded clone frequencies declined over subsequent months; after one year, T-cell counts and TCRbeta diversity were mostly attributed to newly produced T cells. In some patients, high TCRbeta diversity at day 60 was attributed to recipient T cells and intrathymic progenitors that had survived conditioning.

The sequence derives from a female patient aged 2 to 10 who had a stem cell transplant for Fanconi anemia, so the T cells may come from the graft donor. This specimen consisted of peripheral blood, obtained 360 days after TCRalphabeta/CD19-depleted stem cell transplant. The chain is made from TRBV12-3 or TRBV12-4 and TRBJ2-7; TRBD2 fits 9 bases in the junction. In nucleotide form, the sequence is TGTGCCAGCAGTGTCCGGACTAGCGCACAAGCCTACGAGCAGTACTTC. Translation gives CASSVRTSAQAYEQYF.